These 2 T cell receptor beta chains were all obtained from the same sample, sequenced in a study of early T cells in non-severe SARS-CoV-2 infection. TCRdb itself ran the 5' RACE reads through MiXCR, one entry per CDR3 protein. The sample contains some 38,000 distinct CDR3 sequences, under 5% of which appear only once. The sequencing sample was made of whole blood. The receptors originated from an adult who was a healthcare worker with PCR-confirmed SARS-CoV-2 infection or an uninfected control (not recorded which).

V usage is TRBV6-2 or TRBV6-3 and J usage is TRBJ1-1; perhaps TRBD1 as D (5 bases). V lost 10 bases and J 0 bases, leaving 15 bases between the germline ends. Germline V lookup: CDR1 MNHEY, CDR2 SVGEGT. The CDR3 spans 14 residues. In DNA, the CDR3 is TGTGCCACCATCCAGGGCAGACTGAACACTGAAGCTTTCTTT. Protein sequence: CATIQGRLNTEAFF.

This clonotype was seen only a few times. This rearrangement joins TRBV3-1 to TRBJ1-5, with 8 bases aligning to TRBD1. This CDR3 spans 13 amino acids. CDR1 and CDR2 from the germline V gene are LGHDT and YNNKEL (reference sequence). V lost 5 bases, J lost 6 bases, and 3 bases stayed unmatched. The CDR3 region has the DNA TGTGCCAGCAGCTGGACAGGGAGTCAGCCCCAGCATTTT. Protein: CASSWTGSQPQHF.